This T cell receptor beta chain appears in the sequencing data of a study of T cell responses to AZD1222 COVID-19 vaccine. The V end was cut by 7 bases, the J end by 8 bases, with 26 bases between. Germline CDR1 MGHRA, CDR2 YSYEKL. The CDR3 spans 16 residues. Here immunoSEQ multiplex PCR was the method, and the copy in TCRdb shows in-frame clones only, minus some. The table includes some 100,000 clones, approximately 91% detected once. This chain links TRBV4-1 with TRBJ1-2, with D maybe TRBD1 (6 bases). Source: peripheral blood, taken on day 0 of AZD1222 vaccination. The sequence was obtained from an adult in good health. The CDR3 loop is CASTRGRTGPLGGYTF. The CDR3 DNA follows: TGCGCCAGCACCAGGGGTCGAACGGGGCCCTTGGGGGGCTACACCTTC.